Presented here are 15 T cell receptor beta chains from one specimen sequenced in a study of Graves' ophthalmopathy and Graves' hyperthyroidism (dated by TCRdb to 2017 to 2018). The instrument was an Illumina HiSeq 2000. TCR beta CDR3 regions were amplified from RNA transcripts for repertoire sequencing. A first-round RT-PCR used HTBI primers with the Qiagen OneStep RT-PCR kit, followed by a second-round multiplex PCR, size selection and purification. The public reads were run again by TCRdb, first through fastp at Q25 and then through MiXCR, and only productive beta chains were kept. Each entry merges the rows of one CDR3 protein and shows their most common DNA and genes. The sample profile shows some 400,000 distinct CDR3 sequences; approximately 20% of them were found once. The ten largest account for roughly 1.6% of the sample. The sequenced material came from peripheral blood. The receptors were sampled from a woman aged 18-29 years with Graves' ophthalmopathy. Donor details come from another sample of the same person, matched by shared clones.

This chain connects TRBV28 to TRBJ2-2, with 9 bases identical to TRBD2. CDR1 and CDR2 (germline): MDHEN, SYDVKM. The CDR3 has 15 residues. The V gene end was trimmed by 6 bases and the J gene end by 5 bases; junction bases not matched to a gene: 7. The CDR3 coding sequence is TGTGCCAGCAGAAGTAGCGGGAGCGGAACCGGGGAGCTGTTTTTT. It is translated as CASRSSGSGTGELFF.

This clonotype was counted ten times or more. The chain combines TRBV6-4 with TRBJ1-1, with 12 nucleotides matching TRBD1. The CDR3 contains 17 residues. In germline, CDR1 is MRHNA, CDR2 SNTAGT. V gave up 6 bases and J gave up 0 bases; unmatched junction bases: 8. CDR3 residues: CASRGDRGRGMNTEAFF. CDR3 DNA: TGTGCCAGCAGGGGGGACAGGGGGCGAGGGATGAACACTGAAGCTTTCTTT.

This clonotype has at least ten counts. The V gene is TRBV11-1, the J gene TRBJ1-5, with D tentatively TRBD1 (6 bases). The CDR3 loop spans 17 amino acids. With 3 bases removed from V and 0 bases from J, the gap between germline ends came to 15 bases. CDR1 is SGHAT and CDR2 is FQDESV in the germline V gene (reference sequence). The CDR3 bases are TGTGCCAGCAGCTTGACAGGCACCCCTTATAGCAATCAGCCCCAGCATTTT. Amino acids: CASSLTGTPYSNQPQHF. Drawing the rest from reference TRBV11-1 and TRBJ1-5, the complete variable domain is EAEVAQSPRYKITEKSQAVAFWCDPISGHATLYWYRQILGQGPELLVQFQDESVVDDSQLPKDRFSAERLKGVDSTLKIQPAELGDSAMYLCASSLTGTPYSNQPQHFGDGTRLSIL.

The rearrangement joins TRBV20-1 to TRBJ1-5; no reliable D call. V dropped 0 bases and J dropped 0 bases, with 9 bases sitting between them. CDR3 length equals 15 residues. CDR1 is DFQATT and CDR2 is SNEGSKA in the germline V gene (reference sequence). The CDR3 DNA is TGCAGTGCTAGAGATCGAGGGATTAGCAATCAGCCCCAGCATTTT. Translating gives CSARDRGISNQPQHF.

This clonotype was recorded many times. The gene calls are TRBV27 and TRBJ2-7; perhaps TRBD2 as D (6 bases). There are 15 residues in the CDR3. Trimming pared 0 bases from V and 4 bases from J, leaving 13 bases between. Per germline, CDR1 MNHEY and CDR2 SMNVEV (reference sequence). For the CDR3, the DNA is TGTGCCAGCAGTTTATCGAAAGTTGGGAGGTACGAGCAGTACTTC. This codes for CASSLSKVGRYEQYF.

This clonotype was counted at least ten times. The chain couples TRBV6-2 or TRBV6-3 to TRBJ1-5, with D tentatively TRBD1 (6 bases). The CDR3 covers 15 residues. Trimming removed 4 bases from V and 7 bases from J, with 17 bases in between. Germline CDR1 and CDR2: MNHEY and SVGEGT. The CDR3 region is CASSSVTTGRQPQHF. DNA of the CDR3: TGTGCCAGCAGTTCAGTTACGACAGGTAGACAGCCCCAGCATTTT.

In this sample, this clonotype turned up many times. The chain couples TRBV2 to TRBJ1-6; tentative D call: TRBD1 (6 bases). The CDR3 runs to 14 residues. V was cut by 2 bases and J by 7 bases, with 9 bases left in between. Germline-derived CDR1 and CDR2 are SNHLY and FYNNEI. The CDR3 DNA reads as TGTGCCAGCAGTGAACCAGGGGTAAATTCACCCCTCCACTTT. Residues: CASSEPGVNSPLHF.

In its sample, this clonotype was seen many times. V usage is TRBV28 and J usage is TRBJ1-6; 7 bases match TRBD1. This CDR3 spans 12 amino acids. CDR1 and CDR2 (germline): MDHEN, SYDVKM. The V gene end was trimmed by 6 bases and the J gene end by 13 bases; junction bases not matched to a gene: 6. Written as DNA, the CDR3 is TGTGCCAGCAGCAACCTCAGGGGGCCCCTCCACTTT. Protein sequence: CASSNLRGPLHF.

V and J are TRBV13 and TRBJ2-5; the D call may be TRBD1 or TRBD2 (6 bases each). Per the germline V gene, CDR1 is PRHDT and CDR2 is FYEKMQ (reference sequence). This CDR3 region has 14 residues. The V and J ends lost 8 bases and 2 bases respectively, with 15 bases between them. Written as DNA, the CDR3 is TGTGCCAGCGCCTCGGGGGCACGTCAAGAGACCCAGTACTTC. Translated: CASASGARQETQYF.

V gene TRBV5-6 combines with J gene TRBJ1-1; TRBD1 matches at 9 bases. CDR1 and CDR2 (germline): SGHDT, YYEEEE. With 4 bases clipped from V and 4 bases from J, the junction kept 8 bases outside the gene matches. The CDR3 runs 15 residues. The CDR3 DNA follows: TGTGCCAGCAGCGCTCCCGGGACAGGGTTCACTGAAGCTTTCTTT. It is translated as CASSAPGTGFTEAFF.

In this sample, this clonotype turned up many times. The chain carries TRBV20-1 and TRBJ2-7, with a possible D match to TRBD2 (6 bases). V lost 5 bases and J lost 7, with 15 bases in between. The germline V gene encodes CDR1 DFQATT and CDR2 SNEGSKA (reference sequence). The CDR3 is made up of 12 amino acids. CDR3 amino acids: CSAVRLVKEQYF. CDR3 nucleotides: TGCAGTGCTGTGCGACTAGTAAAGGAGCAGTACTTC.

This clonotype was picked up many times. V is TRBV11-2 and J is TRBJ2-2, with TRBD2 matching 12 bases. Germline V gene sequence: CDR1 SGHAT, CDR2 FQNNGV. Losses at the gene ends were 5 bases for V and 7 bases for J; bases not matched to a gene: 11. There are 17 residues in the CDR3. As DNA, the CDR3 is TGTGCCAGCAGCCCATGGGGCCTAGCGGGAGGGGGCGGGGAGCTGTTTTTT. Its protein is CASSPWGLAGGGGELFF.

There are many counts of this clonotype. V usage is TRBV19 and J usage is TRBJ1-1, with 12 bases identical to TRBD1. CDR1 and CDR2 (germline): LNHDA, SQIVND (reference sequence). The junction had 11 bases not matched to a gene; V was cut back by 6 bases and J by 3 bases. There are 17 residues in the CDR3. CDR3 in amino acids: CASRALGTGGADTEAFF. In nucleotides, the CDR3 is TGTGCCAGTAGGGCCCTCGGGACAGGGGGCGCCGACACTGAAGCTTTCTTT. The complete variable domain, with remaining parts taken from reference TRBV19 and TRBJ1-1, reads DGGITQSPKYLFRKEGQNVTLSCEQNLNHDAMYWYRQDPGQGLRLIYYSQIVNDFQKGDIAEGYSVSREKKESFPLTVTSAQKNPTAFYLCASRALGTGGADTEAFFGQGTRLTVV.

Note on this clonotype: This may be a read error, as it is one base from a much larger clone. The chain has TRBV7-2 and TRBJ2-5; 7 nucleotides match TRBD2. Germline V CDR1 and CDR2: SGHTA, FQGNSA. The CDR3 consists of 15 residues. Here the CDR3 DNA reads TGTGCCAGCAGCTTAGGCGGGGGTTTCCAAGGGACCCAGTACTTC. Its translation: CASSLGGGFQGTQYF.

This clonotype was counted between two and nine times. J is TRBJ2-5 and V is TRBV7-2; D unclear. CDR3 length: 14 residues. Germline CDR1 SGHTA, CDR2 FQGNSA. Trimming cost V 2 bases and J 7 bases, with 14 bases left between them. The CDR3 region has the DNA TGTGCCAGCAGCTTACAGGTCCACGGAGTGACCCAGTACTTC. Protein: CASSLQVHGVTQYF.